These 30 T cell receptor beta chains originate from one sample sequenced in a study of cytomegalovirus exposure and HLA in healthy donors. The PCR was carried out with 60 Vbeta primers and 13 Jbeta primers. Data came from immunoSEQ multiplex PCR; TCRdb stores just in-frame clones and leaves some out. Seen here are 90,000 to 100,000 clones, less than 80% observed once, and the top ten hold about 2%. The sequenced material came from PBMCs. The receptors stem from a man aged 40-49 years in good health and CMV-seronegative.

The rearrangement links TRBV7-8 to TRBJ2-7; D is undetermined. The V and J ends lost 3 bases and 1 base respectively, with 7 bases between them. Germline CDR1 SGHVS, CDR2 FQNEAQ. The CDR3 length is 13 residues. In DNA form, the CDR3 reads TGTGCCAGCAGCTTTCGCGGTTCCTACGAGCAGTACTTC. This sequence encodes CASSFRGSYEQYF.

J is TRBJ2-7 and V is TRBV7-9, with no clear D. Germline-derived CDR1 and CDR2 are SEHNR and FQNEAQ (reference sequence). V lost 3 bases and J 2 bases, leaving 11 bases between the germline ends. This CDR3 spans 14 amino acids. CDR3 in amino acids: CASSFLHTTYEQYF. In DNA, the CDR3 is TGTGCCAGCAGCTTCTTACACACCACCTACGAGCAGTACTTC.

The sample holds a few counts of this clone. V gene TRBV11-3 combines with J gene TRBJ1-1; D uncertain. V gave up 5 bases and J gave up 0 bases, with 7 bases separating them. Germline assignment: CDR1 SGHNT and CDR2 YENEEA. The CDR3 is 13 residues long. The CDR3 nucleotides read TGTGCCAGCAGCCTCCACATGAACACTGAAGCTTTCTTT. Protein product: CASSLHMNTEAFF.

The V and J genes are TRBV9 and TRBJ1-3, with TRBD1 matching over 7 bases. Germline lookup yields CDR1 SGDLS and CDR2 YYNGEE. The CDR3 is 16 residues long. The V and J ends lost 4 bases and 3 bases, in that order; junction bases with no gene match: 10. CDR3: CASSNTGTAVGNTIYF. The DNA for the CDR3 is TGTGCCAGCAGCAACACCGGGACAGCAGTTGGAAACACCATATATTTT. Looking up the rest from reference TRBV9 and TRBJ1-3 gives the full variable domain: DSGVTQTPKHLITATGQRVTLRCSPRSGDLSVYWYQQSLDQGLQFLIQYYNGEERAKGNILERFSAQQFPDLHSELNLSSLELGDSALYFCASSNTGTAVGNTIYFGEGSWLTVV.

V is TRBV2 and J is TRBJ2-1; tentatively, D is TRBD2 (6 bases). Trimming shortened V by 11 bases and J by 0 bases, and 23 bases separated the two germline ends. Germline lookup yields CDR1 SNHLY and CDR2 FYNNEI. The CDR3 is 17 residues long. This chain's CDR3 is CAWEELSGPNSYNEQFF. CDR3 DNA sequence: TGTGCCTGGGAAGAATTGAGCGGGCCTAACTCCTACAATGAGCAGTTCTTC.

The chain couples TRBV21-1 to TRBJ2-7; the DNA was not compared with TRBD1, the D call given in the table. TRBV21-1 is a recognized pseudogene. This CDR3 spans 13 amino acids. The CDR3 region has the DNA TGTGCCAGCATCGTACAGGGAGTTTACGAGCAGTACTTC. The encoded protein is CASIVQGVYEQYF.

V is TRBV28 and J is TRBJ2-7, with TRBD2 matching over 7 bases. This CDR3 comprises 12 residues. CDR1 and CDR2 (germline): MDHEN, SYDVKM. Trimming removed 7 bases from V and 5 bases from J; junction bases left unmatched: 5. The CDR3 reads CASTRTSDEQYF. The DNA of the CDR3 is TGTGCCAGCACCAGGACTAGTGACGAGCAGTACTTC.

The gene calls are TRBV4-2 and TRBJ1-1; the D is unclear. CDR1 is LGHNA, CDR2 YNFKEQ, per germline. This CDR3 is 13 amino acids long. With 3 bases removed from V and 5 bases from J, the gap between germline ends came to 10 bases. In DNA, the CDR3 is TGTGCCAGCAGCCAGGGGAGGAAGACTGAAGCTTTCTTT. Its translation is CASSQGRKTEAFF.

The chain employs TRBV6-1 and TRBJ1-5; D gene unclear. CDR1 is MNHNS and CDR2 is SASEGT in the germline V gene. Trimming left V 5 bases short and J 4 bases short, with 12 bases between. The CDR3 extends over 14 amino acids. CDR3 nucleotides: TGTGCCAGCAGTCCTGACAAAATAAATCAGCCCCAGCATTTT. Translating gives CASSPDKINQPQHF.

J is TRBJ1-2 and V is TRBV6-1, with 8 bases lining up with TRBD1. V was clipped by 7 bases and J by 7 bases; unmatched bases: 14. Looked up from germline, CDR1 is MNHNS and CDR2 is SASEGT. The CDR3 contains 15 residues. CDR3 coding DNA: TGTGCCAGCACCCCTAACCCAGACAGGGGCCGTGGCTACACCTTC. It is translated as CASTPNPDRGRGYTF.

The CDR3 here is CAITQTQTGFSTDTQYF. The CDR3 nucleotides read TGTGCCATCACCCAAACCCAGACAGGTTTTAGCACAGATACGCAGTATTTT. The rearrangement joins TRBV10-3 to TRBJ2-3; tentatively, D is TRBD1 (6 bases). Germline V gene sequence: CDR1 ENHRY, CDR2 SYGVKD. The ends were cut back, 7 bases at V and 0 bases at J, with 20 bases in the middle. CDR3 length: 17 residues.

CDR3 protein: CASSIPGQGAADTQYF. The CDR3 DNA is TGTGCCAGTAGTATACCAGGACAGGGGGCGGCAGATACGCAGTATTTT. This chain joins TRBV19 and TRBJ2-3; TRBD1 aligns across 11 bases. Germline CDR1 LNHDA, CDR2 SQIVND (reference sequence). V lost 2 bases to trimming and J lost 4 bases; unmatched junction nucleotides: 5. CDR3 length: 16 residues.

The gene calls are TRBV7-9 and TRBJ2-7, with TRBD2 matching over 14 bases. The CDR3 length is 16 residues. CDR1 and CDR2 (germline): SEHNR, FQNEAQ (reference sequence). V was clipped by 5 bases and J by 4 bases; unmatched bases: 7. CDR3 nucleotide sequence: TGTGCCAGCAGCCCGACTAGCGGGAGGGCCGTATACGAGCAGTACTTC. It codes for CASSPTSGRAVYEQYF.

The table lists this clone with a few counts. The same CDR3 can be traced to other DNA sequences in this sample. The chain couples TRBV18 to TRBJ1-1, with D unresolved. This CDR3 is built from 14 residues. Germline assignment: CDR1 KGHSH and CDR2 LQKENI. V was clipped by 3 bases and J by 1 base, with 9 bases between them. CDR3: CASSPAGRNTEAFF. The CDR3, as DNA: TGTGCCAGCTCACCGGCAGGTCGGAACACTGAAGCTTTCTTT.

This clone appeared a few times. The chain uses TRBV6-5 and TRBJ1-1; maybe TRBD1 (6 bases). The CDR3 sequence is 15 residues long. Trimming took 6 bases from V and 5 from J, leaving 19 bases between them. The germline V gene has CDR1 MNHEY and CDR2 SVGAGI. The CDR3, as DNA: TGTGCCAGCAGCGACGGGACAAAGGGTTGGACTGAAGCTTTCTTT. Its protein is CASSDGTKGWTEAFF.

Here the CDR3 DNA reads TGTGCCAGCAGCTTGGGGGGGGGTGGGTCGGAGCAGTTCTTC. It codes for CASSLGGGGSEQFF. V and J are TRBV5-6 and TRBJ2-1; the match to TRBD2 covers 7 bases. This CDR3 has 14 residues. The V and J ends lost 0 bases and 10 bases, in that order; junction bases with no gene match: 7. In germline, CDR1 is SGHDT, CDR2 YYEEEE. The whole variable domain, remainder taken from reference TRBV5-6 and TRBJ2-1, is DAGVTQSPTHLIKTRGQQVTLRCSPKSGHDTVSWYQQALGQGPQFIFQYYEEEERQRGNFPDRFSGHQFPNYSSELNVNALLLGDSALYLCASSLGGGGSEQFFGPGTRLTVL.

This sequence joins TRBV28 and TRBJ1-2, with 8 bases matching TRBD1. Germline V gene data show CDR1 as MDHEN and CDR2 as SYDVKM. The V segment lost 5 bases and the J segment 7 bases; nucleotides outside the gene matches: 9. There are 14 residues in the CDR3. The CDR3 sequence: CASSLRTGRGGYTF. The CDR3 bases are TGTGCCAGCAGTCTCCGGACAGGGAGGGGTGGCTACACCTTC.

J is TRBJ2-1 and V is TRBV11-3; D is ambiguous. CDR1 is SGHNT, CDR2 YENEEA, per germline. The CDR3 has 13 amino acids. Trimming left V 5 bases short and J 8 bases short, with 13 bases between. The CDR3 loop is CASSLEFKDEQFF. The CDR3 DNA sequence: TGTGCCAGCAGCCTGGAGTTTAAGGATGAGCAGTTCTTC.

The gene calls are TRBV6-5 and TRBJ2-7, with a tentative D call TRBD1 (6 bases). The germline V gene has CDR1 MNHEY and CDR2 SVGAGI. V lost 3 bases and J lost 1, with 13 bases in between. The CDR3 runs to 15 residues. The CDR3 sequence is CASSYTEQGSYEQYF. The CDR3 nucleotides are TGTGCCAGCAGTTATACCGAACAGGGTTCCTACGAGCAGTACTTC.

J is TRBJ1-5 and V is TRBV30, with D possibly matching TRBD1 (5 bases). CDR1 GTSNPN and CDR2 SVGIG come from the germline V gene (reference sequence). The CDR3 contains 15 residues. V gave up 0 bases and J gave up 4 bases, with 13 bases separating them. The chain's CDR3 is CAWSVFRRGNQPQHF. CDR3 nucleotides: TGTGCCTGGAGTGTATTTAGGAGGGGAAATCAGCCCCAGCATTTT.

The chain links TRBV28 to TRBJ2-7, with TRBD1 as a possible D gene (6 bases). Germline CDR1 MDHEN, CDR2 SYDVKM. This CDR3 is 13 amino acids long. V shed 8 bases and J shed 1 base, with 12 bases lying between them. The chain's CDR3 is CASQKTGSYEQYF. CDR3 nucleotides: TGTGCCAGCCAGAAGACAGGTTCCTACGAGCAGTACTTC. Complete variable domain (other parts from reference TRBV28 and TRBJ2-7): DVKVTQSSRYLVKRTGEKVFLECVQDMDHENMFWYRQDPGLGLRLIYFSYDVKMKEKGDIPEGYSVSREKKERFSLILESASTNQTSMYLCASQKTGSYEQYFGPGTRLTVT.

V usage is TRBV10-2 and J usage is TRBJ2-3, with a weak D call TRBD1 (6 bases). Trimming stripped 6 bases from V and 2 bases from J, with 12 bases between. This CDR3 region has 14 residues. The germline gives CDR1 WSHSY, CDR2 SAAADI. The CDR3 DNA reads TGCGCCAGCAGAACGGACAGTGTCACAGATACGCAGTATTTT. It translates to CASRTDSVTDTQYF.

In nucleotides, the CDR3 is TGTGCCAGCAGCTTGTCTTCATTAGCGAAAGTCTCCTACGAGCAGTACTTC. It yields the protein CASSLSSLAKVSYEQYF. The V gene is TRBV5-8, the J gene TRBJ2-7; maybe TRBD2 (5 bases). The CDR3 contains 17 residues. Trimming took off 1 base at V and 0 bases at J, with 17 bases between the two ends. Germline V gives CDR1 SGHTS, CDR2 YDEGEE.

V usage is TRBV27 and J usage is TRBJ2-3, with 11 bases fitting TRBD1. V shed 1 base and J 4 bases; nucleotides not matched to a gene: 1. Germline V gives CDR1 MNHEY, CDR2 SMNVEV (reference sequence). The CDR3 runs 15 residues. CDR3 DNA: TGTGCCAGCAGTTTATTGGGACAGGGGGCAGATACGCAGTATTTT. This codes for CASSLLGQGADTQYF.

This clone was observed a few times. At one boundary the junction diverges from the germline segment, which might be a read error. The CDR3, as DNA: TGTGCCAGCAACCCTACCCCCGGGACAGGGTTACTTCACCCACACTATTATCTGCGTTTT. It is translated as CASNPTPGTGLLHPHYYLRF. The J gene is TRBJ2-3, the V gene TRBV7-3; 9 bases match TRBD1. The length of the CDR3 is 20 residues. Germline V CDR1 and CDR2: SGHTA, FQGTGA.

The genes are TRBV28 and TRBJ2-7; perhaps TRBD1 as D (7 bases). Germline CDR1 reads MDHEN; CDR2 reads SYDVKM. Trimming pared 2 bases from V and 6 bases from J, leaving 20 bases between. The CDR3 spans 16 residues. Here the CDR3 reads CASSLTQGGRGREQYF. In DNA form, the CDR3 reads TGTGCCAGCAGTTTAACCCAGGGGGGCAGGGGTCGCGAGCAGTACTTC.

This clone qualifies as medium-sized (0.01 to 0.1%). The chain carries TRBV5-8 and TRBJ2-2, with D maybe TRBD2 (5 bases). The CDR3 spans 15 residues. Germline V CDR1 and CDR2: SGHTS, YDEGEE. V was trimmed by 2 bases and J by 3 bases, leaving 11 bases between them. The CDR3: CASSFSAGYTGELFF. CDR3 bases: TGTGCCAGCAGCTTTAGTGCGGGCTACACCGGGGAGCTGTTTTTT.

The chain uses TRBV7-9 and TRBJ2-3; 8 nucleotides match TRBD2. The germline V gene encodes CDR1 SEHNR and CDR2 FQNEAQ (reference sequence). The V gene end was trimmed by 5 bases and the J gene end by 0 bases; junction bases not matched to a gene: 1. This CDR3 is 14 amino acids long. Written as DNA, the CDR3 is TGTGCCAGCAGCACTAGCGGAAGCACAGATACGCAGTATTTT. Translating gives CASSTSGSTDTQYF.

The V call is TRBV28, the J call TRBJ1-2, with D tentatively TRBD1 (5 bases). Germline CDR1 is MDHEN and CDR2 is SYDVKM. CDR3 length equals 14 residues. V was clipped by 1 base and J by 2 bases, with 8 bases between them. In DNA form, the CDR3 reads TGTGCCAGCAGTTTATTGGGACTAAACTATGGCTACACCTTC. Translated: CASSLLGLNYGYTF.

The CDR3 region is CASRETAGVWFEQYF. The CDR3 DNA sequence: TGTGCCAGCAGGGAGACGGCGGGCGTTTGGTTCGAGCAGTACTTC. The gene calls are TRBV2 and TRBJ2-7, with a possible D match to TRBD2 (5 bases). In germline, CDR1 is SNHLY, CDR2 FYNNEI. V gave up 6 bases and J gave up 6 bases, with 21 bases separating them. This CDR3 spans 15 amino acids.